The clone carrying this T cell receptor (beta chain) was counted between two and nine times. This entry belongs to a study of blood T cell repertoires in COVID-19. Study-level background: Italy, Spain and the United States were the sources of the convalescent and acute COVID-19 samples. In each case, the material was cDNA or gDNA derived from T cells, B-cell-depleted T cells, or PBMCs.

Authors' data handling: The authors estimated nucleated cell counts from reference gene primer amplification. Using immunoSEQ multiplex PCR, the repertoire was profiled, and TCRdb retains in-frame clones only, with some absent. The V and J calls and the clone size are those of that table, but D and trimming were determined from the DNA. This table has tens of thousands of clones, more than 80% appearing once. Deletions cut 4 bases from V and 7 bases from J, with 14 bases between. Per germline, CDR1 SGHRS and CDR2 YFSETQ. This CDR3 spans 14 amino acids. This TCR was sampled from a human donor in a cohort sampled during active COVID-19. What was sequenced was peripheral blood. The rearrangement links TRBV5-1 to TRBJ2-2; possibly TRBD2 for D (6 bases). The CDR3 protein is CASSSGGADGELFF. The DNA of the CDR3 is TGCGCCAGCAGCAGCGGCGGGGCCGACGGGGAGCTGTTTTTT.